One sample yielded the 8 T cell receptor beta chains listed below, sequenced in a study of shared clonotypes between healthy human individuals. In the naive CD8 group, cells lacked CD45RO and were positively selected for CCR7, so terminally differentiated effector memory CD45RA+ cells were left out. Method: immunoSEQ multiplex PCR; TCRdb's copy keeps in-frame clones and lacks some. The sample holds millions of clones, under 95% seen once. Sequencing was done on a sample of naive CD8+ T cells from PBMCs. These receptors all come from a man between 18 and 29 years old in good health. Some clones in this sample may be carry-over from other donors' samples.

Comments on this clone: At the DNA level, this CDR3 is encoded by other sequences in the same sample as well. The J gene is TRBJ2-1, the V gene TRBV6-1, with D tentatively TRBD1 or TRBD2 (5 bases each). The CDR3 covers 14 residues. Trimming took off 5 bases at V and 1 base at J, with 9 bases between the two ends. Germline V gene sequence: CDR1 MNHNS, CDR2 SASEGT. In nucleotides, the CDR3 is TGTGCCAGCAGTCCGGGACCTTCCTACAATGAGCAGTTCTTC. Translated: CASSPGPSYNEQFF.

This chain joins TRBV11-2 and TRBJ2-7; 7 bases line up with TRBD1. The length of the CDR3 is 13 residues. Per germline, CDR1 SGHAT and CDR2 FQNNGV. After removal of 3 bases from V and 6 bases from J, the junction contained 5 bases not matched to a gene. CDR3 nucleotides: TGTGCCAGCAGCTTGACAGGGCCGGGCGAGCAGTACTTC. The encoded protein is CASSLTGPGEQYF.

The rearrangement joins TRBV7-6 to TRBJ1-2; maybe TRBD1 (5 bases). CDR3 size: 13 residues. From germline, CDR1 is SGHVS and CDR2 FNYEAQ. Trimming removed 5 bases from V and 8 bases from J, with 15 bases in between. The CDR3 spells CASSPGPRDGYTF. For the CDR3, the DNA is TGTGCCAGCAGCCCGGGCCCCAGGGACGGCTACACCTTC.

The chain couples TRBV7-2 to TRBJ1-3; maybe TRBD1 (6 bases). Per the germline V gene, CDR1 is SGHTA and CDR2 is FQGNSA. The V end was cut by 5 bases, the J end by 0 bases, with 17 bases between. This CDR3 has 17 amino acids. CDR3 loop: CASSPRIGTSSGNTIYF. As DNA, the CDR3 is TGTGCCAGCAGCCCGAGGATCGGGACAAGCTCTGGAAACACCATATATTTT.

This rearrangement joins TRBV11-2 to TRBJ2-7; maybe TRBD1 (6 bases). From germline, CDR1 is SGHAT and CDR2 FQNNGV. V shed 3 bases and J shed 3 bases, with 12 bases lying between them. This CDR3 comprises 14 residues. The CDR3 region has the DNA TGTGCCAGCAGCTTCGGGACACGAGTCTACGAGCAGTACTTC. It codes for CASSFGTRVYEQYF.

CDR3 amino acids: CASSLRQGWNEQFF. CDR3 sequence (DNA): TGCGCCAGCAGCTTAAGACAGGGTTGGAATGAGCAGTTCTTC. The chain has TRBV5-1 and TRBJ2-1, with 7 bases identical to TRBD1. This CDR3 is built from 14 residues. Losses at the gene ends were 2 bases for V and 7 bases for J; bases not matched to a gene: 6. Germline loops: CDR1 SGHRS, CDR2 YFSETQ.

V gene TRBV28 combines with J gene TRBJ1-5; TRBD1 aligns across 7 bases. The germline V gene has CDR1 MDHEN and CDR2 SYDVKM. This CDR3 contains 14 residues. V dropped 5 bases and J dropped 3; count of bases not matched to a gene: 4. This CDR3 reads CASSTRGTNQPQHF. CDR3 sequence (DNA): TGTGCCAGCAGTACCAGGGGGACCAATCAGCCCCAGCATTTT. The full variable domain, rest sourced from reference TRBV28 and TRBJ1-5, is DVKVTQSSRYLVKRTGEKVFLECVQDMDHENMFWYRQDPGLGLRLIYFSYDVKMKEKGDIPEGYSVSREKKERFSLILESASTNQTSMYLCASSTRGTNQPQHFGDGTRLSIL.

V is TRBV5-4 and J is TRBJ2-1; the match to TRBD2 covers 9 bases. J gave up 3 bases and V 4 bases, and 14 bases lay outside the gene matches. The CDR3 consists of 18 residues. Germline V gene sequence: CDR1 SGHNT, CDR2 YYREEE (reference sequence). CDR3 amino acids: CASSVRSLSGSHYNEQFF. Here the CDR3 DNA reads TGTGCCAGCAGCGTGAGATCTCTTAGCGGGAGTCACTACAATGAGCAGTTCTTC. Filled out from reference TRBV5-4 and TRBJ2-1, the complete variable domain reads ETGVTQSPTHLIKTRGQQVTLRCSSQSGHNTVSWYQQALGQGPQFIFQYYREEENGRGNFPPRFSGLQFPNYSSELNVNALELDDSALYLCASSVRSLSGSHYNEQFFGPGTRLTVL.